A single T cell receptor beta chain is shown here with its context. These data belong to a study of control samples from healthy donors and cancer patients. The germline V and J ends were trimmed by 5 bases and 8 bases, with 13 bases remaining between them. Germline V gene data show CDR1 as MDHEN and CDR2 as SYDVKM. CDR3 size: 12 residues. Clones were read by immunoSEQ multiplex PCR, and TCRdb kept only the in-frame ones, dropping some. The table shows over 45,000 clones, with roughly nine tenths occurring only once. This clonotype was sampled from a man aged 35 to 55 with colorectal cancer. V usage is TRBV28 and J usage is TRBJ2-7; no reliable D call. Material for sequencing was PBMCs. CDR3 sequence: CASSVQDLQQYF. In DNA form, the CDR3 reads TGTGCCAGCAGTGTTCAGGATCTGCAGCAGTACTTC.